This entry lists 5 T cell receptor beta chains sequenced from one sample in a study of blood T cells in healthy people across ages. Sample-barcoded 5' priming and a J-beta primer mix drove a second PCR of roughly 6 to 12 cycles. TCRdb ran MiXCR on the 5' RACE reads and lists one entry per CDR3 protein. The sample has fewer than 800,000 distinct CDR3 sequences; 45% to 50% are singletons. Sequencing was carried out using blood. Every receptor here comes from a woman aged 55-69 years in good health.

CDR3 DNA: TGTGCCATCAGTTCCGGAAAAGAGACCCAGTACTTC. This codes for CAISSGKETQYF. The rearrangement joins TRBV10-3 to TRBJ2-5; no clear D. Trimming pared 5 bases from V and 3 bases from J, leaving 7 bases between. The germline gives CDR1 ENHRY, CDR2 SYGVKD. The CDR3 has 12 amino acids.

This chain joins TRBV7-2 and TRBJ2-4; a weak D match, TRBD2 (7 bases). Trimming removed 10 bases from V and 1 base from J, with 20 bases in between. This CDR3 spans 16 amino acids. CDR1 and CDR2 (germline): SGHTA, FQGNSA. CDR3 sequence: CAIQREGGSAKNIQYF. The CDR3 region has the DNA TGTGCCATCCAGCGTGAGGGGGGGTCGGCCAAAAACATTCAGTACTTC.

The chain recombines TRBV20-1 with TRBJ2-5; D perhaps matches TRBD2 (5 bases). CDR1 and CDR2 (germline): DFQATT, SNEGSKA (reference sequence). The CDR3 has 14 residues. Deletions cut 2 bases from V and 4 bases from J, with 14 bases between. The CDR3 DNA follows: TGCAGTGCTAGATTGGGAGTAGACCCAGAGACCCAGTACTTC. Its translation: CSARLGVDPETQYF.

This sequence joins TRBV10-3 and TRBJ2-3, with a weak D call TRBD2 (5 bases). The CDR3 has 14 amino acids. V dropped 3 bases and J dropped 2 bases, with 9 bases sitting between them. Per germline, CDR1 ENHRY and CDR2 SYGVKD. CDR3 DNA: TGTGCCATCAGTGACAGCGGCTCCACAGATACGCAGTATTTT. It is translated as CAISDSGSTDTQYF.

This chain joins TRBV15 and TRBJ2-5, with D unresolved. The CDR3 contains 12 residues. CDR1 and CDR2 from the germline V gene are LNHNV and YYDKDF (reference sequence). The V end was cut by 3 bases, the J end by 5 bases, with 7 bases between. As DNA, the CDR3 is TGTGCCACCAGCAGGTCACTGGAGACCCAGTACTTC. This encodes CATSRSLETQYF.